Given below is one T cell receptor beta chain in context. No antigen is known for it. Base qualities are not recorded, but no much larger clone differs from it by a single base. The sample belongs to a study of blood T cell repertoires in COVID-19 (dated by TCRdb to 2019 to 2021). For the wider study: The collaborator samples originated in the United States, Italy and Spain and spanned the acute and convalescent phases of COVID-19. Where HLA class I and class II types were available, the types were taken from metadata supplied by the sample provider, not from assay-based typing. Deeply sampled blood TCRbeta repertoires from subjects exposed to, actively infected with, or recovered from COVID-19 were included in the dataset. A de-identified subject ID, COVID-19 status, age in years and sex were almost always included in the sample metadata. The repertoires were released in a freely available public database meant as a resource for research on the immune response to SARS-CoV-2. The samples were drawn from two sources: the first 160 participants of the ongoing ImmuneRACE study, and 950 to 1,500 subjects contributed by 6 global collaborators. The prospective study material was composed of cDNA or gDNA derived from T cells, B-cell-depleted T cells, or PBMCs.

The V and J ends are trimmed by 1 base and 4 bases, leaving 22 bases between them. CDR1 and CDR2 are drawn from the germline V gene (reference sequence): SEHNR, FQNEAQ. From its cysteine to its phenylalanine, the CDR3 spans 18 amino acids. The retained sequence is limited to the CDR3, 54 bases, with the frame set at the first base. Whole blood was collected in K2EDTA tubes by collaborating institutions according to the institutions' own protocols. For TCRbeta analysis, collaborators shipped samples in one of three forms: frozen whole blood, isolated PBMCs, or DNA extracted from either of those sample types. TCRbeta CDR3 regions were amplified from genomic DNA using the immunoSEQ Assay, a bias-controlled multiplex PCR. Processing in the source paper ran as follows. Nucleated cell counts per sample were estimated from amplification of reference gene primers within the assay. To quantify the absolute abundance of each unique TCRbeta CDR3 rearrangement, sequence reads were collapsed and filtered. Productive Simpson clonality was computed per sample as the square root of Simpson's diversity index over productive rearrangements. In its TCRdb copy, this immuneACCESS table keeps in-frame sequences only and misses some clones. Where compared with another copy, unresolved V genes explain less than half of these, and the others have no known cause. V, J and clone size were drawn from that table, and D and trimming were deduced from the DNA. This sample holds about 250,000 clones; 70% to 90% were observed only once. Together, the top ten hold 3% of the sample.

General conclusions and limits of the study: The quantity of clinical and demographic metadata differed by source and by participant and was supplied without curation.

The V and J segments used are TRBV7-9 and TRBJ1-2; TRBD1 is a possible D gene, resting on 6 matching bases. Sequenced input: peripheral blood. This TCR was sampled from a man younger than 30 with active or convalescent COVID-19. CDR3 region: CASSLVLKTGTSSYGYTF. In nucleotides, the sequence is TGTGCCAGCAGCTTAGTCCTTAAAACAGGGACGAGCTCCTATGGCTACACCTTC.